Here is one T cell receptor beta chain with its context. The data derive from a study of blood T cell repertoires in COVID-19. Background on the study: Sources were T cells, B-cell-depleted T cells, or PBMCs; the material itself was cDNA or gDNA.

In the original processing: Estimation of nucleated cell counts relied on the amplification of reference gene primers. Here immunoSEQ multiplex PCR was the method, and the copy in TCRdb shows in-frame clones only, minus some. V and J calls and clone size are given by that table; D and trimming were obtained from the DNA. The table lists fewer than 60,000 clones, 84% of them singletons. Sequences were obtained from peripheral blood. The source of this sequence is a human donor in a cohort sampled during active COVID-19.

CDR3 amino acids: CAISERGYNEQFF. CDR3 bases: TGTGCCATCAGTGAGAGGGGATACAATGAGCAGTTCTTC. The chain has TRBV10-3 and TRBJ2-1, with a possible D match to TRBD1 (5 bases). Trimming cost V 2 bases and J 4 bases, with 6 bases left between them. There are 13 residues in the CDR3. Germline V gene sequence: CDR1 ENHRY, CDR2 SYGVKD.